These 12 T cell receptor beta chains originate from one sample sequenced in a study of T-cell reconstitution after alpha-beta-depleted transplantation in children. Unique molecular identifiers were incorporated during preparation of the TCRbeta library. TCRdb ran MiXCR on the PCR reads and lists one entry per CDR3 protein. The sample yields 530,000 or so distinct CDR3 sequences, 20% to 30% seen once. This sample comprised PBMCs, obtained before TCRalphabeta/CD19-depleted stem cell transplant. Receptors were obtained from a boy less than two years old with Wiskott-Aldrich syndrome, due to receive a stem cell transplant.

This clonotype was counted once. The chain links TRBV7-2 to TRBJ2-3; a weak D match, TRBD2 (7 bases). The CDR3 has 17 residues. Looked up from germline, CDR1 is SGHTA and CDR2 is FQGNSA. The V end was cut by 6 bases, the J end by 0 bases, with 19 bases between. The CDR3 nucleotides read TGTGCCAGCAGGGATCTAGTGCGGGGGCCTAGCACAGATACGCAGTATTTT. Amino acid sequence: CASRDLVRGPSTDTQYF.

This chain uses TRBV27 with TRBJ2-3, with a tentative D call TRBD2 (5 bases). This CDR3 region has 13 residues. The germline V gene has CDR1 MNHEY and CDR2 SMNVEV (reference sequence). V was pared by 5 bases and J by 4 bases, with 10 bases between. CDR3 protein: CASSILVADTQYF. The CDR3, as DNA: TGTGCCAGCAGTATACTAGTCGCAGATACGCAGTATTTT.

This clonotype was detected only a few times. This chain links TRBV29-1 with TRBJ2-1; TRBD2 matches at 8 bases. After removal of 6 bases from V and 8 bases from J, the junction contained 12 bases not matched to a gene. Germline V gives CDR1 SQVTM, CDR2 ANQGSEA. The CDR3 sequence is 14 residues long. CDR3 DNA: TGCAGCGTAGACCGCATAGCGCGGGAGGATGAGCAGTTCTTC. It encodes CSVDRIAREDEQFF.

This CDR3 is CASSQAQAFYNEQFF. CDR3 nucleotides: TGCGCCAGCAGCCAGGCCCAGGCCTTTTACAATGAGCAGTTCTTC. The J gene is TRBJ2-1, the V gene TRBV4-1, with unresolved D. The CDR3 runs to 15 residues. Per germline, CDR1 MGHRA and CDR2 YSYEKL. V lost 3 bases, J lost 4 bases, and 13 bases lay in between.

V is TRBV5-1 and J is TRBJ1-2; TRBD1 matches 11 bases. Per the germline V gene, CDR1 is SGHRS and CDR2 is YFSETQ. The CDR3 contains 17 residues. With V trimmed by 4 bases and J by 5 bases, 13 bases remained unmatched. The CDR3 here is CASSRWTGGRVEYGYTF. The CDR3 region has the DNA TGCGCCAGCAGCAGATGGACAGGGGGCAGGGTTGAATATGGCTACACCTTC.

The chain links TRBV4-1 to TRBJ2-3, with TRBD2 identical over 10 bases. The V and J ends lost 4 bases and 9 bases, in that order; junction bases with no gene match: 13. Per the germline V gene, CDR1 is MGHRA and CDR2 is YSYEKL. The CDR3 sequence is 16 residues long. DNA for the CDR3: TGCGCCAGCAGCCCGATCGGGACTAGCGCGTCTGAAACGCAGTATTTT. This sequence encodes CASSPIGTSASETQYF.

The chain uses TRBV12-3 or TRBV12-4 and TRBJ1-1; D unresolved. There are 13 residues in the CDR3. V was clipped by 2 bases and J by 3 bases, with 7 bases between them. For the CDR3, the DNA is TGTGCCAGCAGTTTAAACCAGCACACTGAAGCTTTCTTT. This translates into CASSLNQHTEAFF.

In this sample, this clonotype turned up a few times. The rearrangement uses TRBV5-5 and TRBJ2-1; D tentatively reads TRBD1 or TRBD2 (6 bases each). CDR3 length: 17 amino acids. Trimming cost V 0 bases and J 3 bases, with 16 bases left between them. The V gene's germline CDR1 is SGHKS and CDR2 YYEKEE (reference sequence). Here the CDR3 reads CASSLAGAGHFYNEQFF. Written as DNA, the CDR3 is TGTGCCAGCAGCTTGGCGGGGGCGGGACACTTCTACAATGAGCAGTTCTTC.

The genes are TRBV20-1 and TRBJ2-3; 7 bases match TRBD2. Trimming took 2 bases from V and 7 from J; bases not matched to a gene: 3. CDR1 is DFQATT, CDR2 SNEGSKA, per germline (reference sequence). The CDR3 spans 12 residues. The chain's CDR3 is CSARTSVHTQYF. The CDR3 DNA sequence: TGCAGTGCTAGAACTAGCGTACATACGCAGTATTTT.

This clonotype turned up a few times. The chain uses TRBV28 and TRBJ2-7; D not certain. The CDR3 sequence is 13 residues long. The germline gives CDR1 MDHEN, CDR2 SYDVKM. Trimming stripped 4 bases from V and 2 bases from J, with 9 bases between. The CDR3: CASSSTPTYEQYF. The CDR3 DNA sequence: TGTGCCAGCAGTTCAACCCCGACCTACGAGCAGTACTTC.

This clonotype appeared a few times. V is TRBV5-1 and J is TRBJ2-1; 7 bases are shared with TRBD1. Germline loops: CDR1 SGHRS, CDR2 YFSETQ. After removal of 4 bases from V and 2 bases from J, the junction contained 6 bases not matched to a gene. The CDR3 length is 15 residues. The CDR3 DNA sequence: TGCGCCAGCAGCCGAGAAGGGGGCGCCTACAATGAGCAGTTCTTC. Translated, it gives CASSREGGAYNEQFF.

This clonotype has just a few counts. V usage is TRBV5-1 and J usage is TRBJ1-4, with D hard to call. Trimming removed 0 bases at V and 8 bases at J, with 14 bases between. The germline V gene encodes CDR1 SGHRS and CDR2 YFSETQ. This CDR3 region has 15 residues. The CDR3: CASSLEARPEEKLFF. For the CDR3, the DNA is TGCGCCAGCAGCTTGGAGGCAAGGCCTGAGGAAAAACTGTTTTTT.